What follows are 6 T cell receptor beta chains derived from one specimen sequenced in a study of metastatic and nonmetastatic thyroid tumors. TCRdb re-called clones via MiXCR from the PCR reads. This table holds about 12,000 clones, around a fifth found once. Patients underwent thyroid surgery, and none had received any treatment before it. Sample: adjacent normal tissue. These receptors all stem from a female donor with papillary thyroid cancer or a benign thyroid nodule (not recorded which). Some clones in this sample may be carry-over from other donors' samples.

This clone was counted many times. The chain carries TRBV5-5 and TRBJ2-7; 9 nucleotides agree with TRBD2. There are 14 residues in the CDR3. Looked up from germline, CDR1 is SGHKS and CDR2 is YYEKEE (reference sequence). Trimming at V came to 7 bases and at J to 4 bases, leaving 9 bases not matched to a gene. The CDR3 DNA is TGTGCCAGCGGGGGCCTAGCGGGGTCGTACGAGCAGTACTTC. This translates into CASGGLAGSYEQYF.

The chain recombines TRBV7-2 with TRBJ2-5; D is tentatively TRBD1 or TRBD2 (5 bases each). CDR1 and CDR2 (germline): SGHTA, FQGNSA. There are 13 residues in the CDR3. With 8 bases removed from V and 3 bases from J, the gap between germline ends came to 13 bases. The chain's CDR3 is CASSRGTEETQYF. CDR3 nucleotide sequence: TGTGCCAGCTCCCGAGGGACGGAAGAGACCCAGTACTTC.

At least ten counts were recorded for this clone. The chain couples TRBV5-1 to TRBJ2-1; D might be TRBD1 (6 bases). Germline V gene lookup returns CDR1 SGHRS and CDR2 YFSETQ. The V gene lost 2 bases and the J gene lost 5 bases, with 14 bases spanning the gap. The CDR3 totals 15 residues. The CDR3 sequence is CASSFQGLVDNEQFF. The CDR3 coding sequence is TGCGCCAGCAGCTTCCAGGGGTTAGTTGACAATGAGCAGTTCTTC.

This sequence joins TRBV20-1 and TRBJ2-1; 10 nucleotides agree with TRBD2. CDR1 is DFQATT, CDR2 SNEGSKA, per germline (reference sequence). This CDR3 has 14 amino acids. J lost 6 bases, V lost 6 bases, and 8 bases had no gene match. The CDR3 here is CSALRLAGANEQFF. The CDR3 bases are TGCAGTGCCCTGAGGCTAGCGGGAGCCAATGAGCAGTTCTTC.

This clone was recorded many times. The rearrangement uses TRBV19 and TRBJ1-4; weak D call: TRBD1 (6 bases). The germline CDR1 and CDR2 sequences are LNHDA and SQIVND (reference sequence). V lost 5 bases and J lost 7, with 17 bases in between. The CDR3 sequence is 15 residues long. CDR3 DNA: TGTGCCAGTAGTTCGAAAGGGGGGAACGGTGAAAAACTGTTTTTT. Translation: CASSSKGGNGEKLFF.

The sample holds a few counts of this clone. This chain links TRBV27 with TRBJ1-5; D is uncertain. V was clipped by 5 bases and J by 1 base, with 9 bases between them. The CDR3 spans 14 residues. The germline gives CDR1 MNHEY, CDR2 SMNVEV (reference sequence). The CDR3 nucleotides read TGTGCCAGCAGTCCGCTCTCCAGCAATCAGCCCCAGCATTTT. This codes for CASSPLSSNQPQHF.